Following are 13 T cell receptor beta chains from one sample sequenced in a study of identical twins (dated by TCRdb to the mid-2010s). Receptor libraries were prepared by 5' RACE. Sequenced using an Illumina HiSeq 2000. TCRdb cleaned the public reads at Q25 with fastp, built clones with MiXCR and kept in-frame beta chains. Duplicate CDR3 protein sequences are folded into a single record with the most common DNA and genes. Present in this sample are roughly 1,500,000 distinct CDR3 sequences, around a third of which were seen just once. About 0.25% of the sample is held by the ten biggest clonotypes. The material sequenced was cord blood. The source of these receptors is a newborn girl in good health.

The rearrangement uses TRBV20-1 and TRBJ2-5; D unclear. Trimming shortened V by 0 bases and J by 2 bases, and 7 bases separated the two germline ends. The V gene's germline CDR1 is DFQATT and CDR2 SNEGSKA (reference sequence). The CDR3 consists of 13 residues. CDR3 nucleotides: TGCAGTGCTAGAGATGGCAGGCAAGAGACCCAGTACTTC. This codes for CSARDGRQETQYF.

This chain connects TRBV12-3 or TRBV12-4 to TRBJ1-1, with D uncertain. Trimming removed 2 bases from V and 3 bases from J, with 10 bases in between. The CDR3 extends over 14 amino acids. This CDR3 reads CASSLWQLDTEAFF. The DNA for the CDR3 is TGTGCCAGCAGTTTATGGCAGCTGGACACTGAAGCTTTCTTT.

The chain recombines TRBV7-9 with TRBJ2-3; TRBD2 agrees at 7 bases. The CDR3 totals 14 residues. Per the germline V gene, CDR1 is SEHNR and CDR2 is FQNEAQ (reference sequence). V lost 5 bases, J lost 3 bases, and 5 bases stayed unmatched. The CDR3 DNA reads TGTGCCAGCAGCCCTAGCGGCCCAACAGATACGCAGTATTTT. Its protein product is CASSPSGPTDTQYF. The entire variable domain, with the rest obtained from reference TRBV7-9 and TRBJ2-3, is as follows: DTGVSQNPRHKITKRGQNVTFRCDPISEHNRLYWYRQTLGQGPEFLTYFQNEAQLEKSRLLSDRFSAERPKGSFSTLEIQRTEQGDSAMYLCASSPSGPTDTQYFGPGTRLTVL.

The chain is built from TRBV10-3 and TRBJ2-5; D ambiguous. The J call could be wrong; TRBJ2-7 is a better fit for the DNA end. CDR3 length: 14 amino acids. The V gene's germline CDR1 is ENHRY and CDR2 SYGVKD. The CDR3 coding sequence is TGTGCCATCAGTGAGTCGAGAGAAACTGACGAGCAGTACTTC. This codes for CAISESRETDEQYF.

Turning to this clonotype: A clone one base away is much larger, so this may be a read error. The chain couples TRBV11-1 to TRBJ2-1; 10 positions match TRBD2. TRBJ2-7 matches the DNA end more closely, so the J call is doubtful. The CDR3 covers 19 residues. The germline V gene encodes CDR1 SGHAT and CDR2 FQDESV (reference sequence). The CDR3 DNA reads TGTGCCAGCAGCTTAGGCCCCCCGGTTAGCGGGGGGTCCTACAATGAGCAGTACTTC. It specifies CASSLGPPVSGGSYNEQYF.

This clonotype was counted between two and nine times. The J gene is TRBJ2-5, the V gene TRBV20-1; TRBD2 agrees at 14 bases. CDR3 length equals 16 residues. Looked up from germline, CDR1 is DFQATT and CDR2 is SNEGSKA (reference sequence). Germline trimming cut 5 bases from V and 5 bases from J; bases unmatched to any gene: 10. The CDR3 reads CSAETSGRARGETQYF. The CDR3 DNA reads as TGCAGTGCTGAGACTAGCGGGAGGGCCAGAGGGGAGACCCAGTACTTC.

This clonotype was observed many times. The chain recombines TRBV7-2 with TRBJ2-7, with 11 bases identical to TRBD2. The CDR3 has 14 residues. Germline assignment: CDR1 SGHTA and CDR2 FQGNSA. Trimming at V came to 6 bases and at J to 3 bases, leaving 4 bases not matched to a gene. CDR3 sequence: CASSLGLAVYEQYF. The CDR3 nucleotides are TGTGCCAGCAGTCTGGGACTAGCGGTCTACGAGCAGTACTTC.

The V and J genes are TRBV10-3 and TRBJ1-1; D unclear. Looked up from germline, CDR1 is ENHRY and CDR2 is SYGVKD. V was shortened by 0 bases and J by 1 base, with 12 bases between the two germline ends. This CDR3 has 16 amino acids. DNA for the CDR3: TGTGCCATCAGTGAGTCGGGGTCAAAGTGGAACACTGAAGCTTTCTTT. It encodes CAISESGSKWNTEAFF.

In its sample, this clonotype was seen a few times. The CDR3 loop is CASRSDRGLGEQYF. The CDR3 DNA reads TGTGCCAGCAGATCTGACAGGGGTCTGGGCGAGCAGTACTTC. The chain links TRBV6-5 to TRBJ2-4, with TRBD1 identical over 8 bases. The DNA matches TRBJ2-7 better at its end, which makes the J call doubtful. Looked up from germline, CDR1 is MNHEY and CDR2 is SVGAGI. The CDR3 has 14 amino acids.

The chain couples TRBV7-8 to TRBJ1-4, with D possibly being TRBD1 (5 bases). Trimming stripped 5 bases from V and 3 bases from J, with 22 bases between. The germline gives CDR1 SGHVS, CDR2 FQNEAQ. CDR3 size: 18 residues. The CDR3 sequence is CASSPRVTGSSPNEKLFF. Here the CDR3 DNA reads TGTGCCAGCAGCCCCCGGGTAACAGGCTCCTCTCCTAATGAAAAACTGTTTTTT.

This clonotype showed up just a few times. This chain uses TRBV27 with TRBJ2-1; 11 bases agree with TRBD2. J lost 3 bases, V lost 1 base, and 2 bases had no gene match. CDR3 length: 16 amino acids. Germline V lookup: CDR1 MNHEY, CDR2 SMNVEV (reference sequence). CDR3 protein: CASSLYGTSGYNEQFF. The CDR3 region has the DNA TGTGCCAGCAGTTTATACGGGACTAGCGGCTACAATGAGCAGTTCTTC.

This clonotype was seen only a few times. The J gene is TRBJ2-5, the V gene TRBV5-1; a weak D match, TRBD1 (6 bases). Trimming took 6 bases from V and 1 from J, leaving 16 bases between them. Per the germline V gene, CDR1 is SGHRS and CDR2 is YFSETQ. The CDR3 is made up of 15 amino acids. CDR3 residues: CASTQDRLFQETQYF. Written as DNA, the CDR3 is TGCGCCAGCACCCAGGACAGATTATTCCAAGAGACCCAGTACTTC. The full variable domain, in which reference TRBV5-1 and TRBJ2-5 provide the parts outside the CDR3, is KAGVTQTPRYLIKTRGQQVTLSCSPISGHRSVSWYQQTPGQGLQFLFEYFSETQRNKGNFPGRFSGRQFSNSRSEMNVSTLELGDSALYLCASTQDRLFQETQYFGPGTRLLVL.

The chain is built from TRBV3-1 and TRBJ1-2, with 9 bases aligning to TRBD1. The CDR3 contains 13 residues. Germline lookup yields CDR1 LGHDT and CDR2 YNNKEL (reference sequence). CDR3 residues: CAAGTGFEDGYTF. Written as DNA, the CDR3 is TGTGCGGCCGGGACAGGGTTTGAAGATGGCTACACCTTC.